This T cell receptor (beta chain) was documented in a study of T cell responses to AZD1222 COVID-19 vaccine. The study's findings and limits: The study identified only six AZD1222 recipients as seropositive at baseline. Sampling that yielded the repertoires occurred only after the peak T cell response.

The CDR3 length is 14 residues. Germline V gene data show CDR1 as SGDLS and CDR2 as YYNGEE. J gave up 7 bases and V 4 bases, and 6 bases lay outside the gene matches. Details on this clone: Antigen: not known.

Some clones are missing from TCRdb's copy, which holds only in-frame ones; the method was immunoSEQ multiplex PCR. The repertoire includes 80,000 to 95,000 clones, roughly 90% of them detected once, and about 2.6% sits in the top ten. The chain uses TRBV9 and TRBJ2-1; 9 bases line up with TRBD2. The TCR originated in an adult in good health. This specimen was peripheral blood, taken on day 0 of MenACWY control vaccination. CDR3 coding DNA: TGTGCCAGCAGCCGCGGGGGGGCCGGGAATGAGCAGTTCTTC. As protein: CASSRGGAGNEQFF.